This passage covers 29 T cell receptor beta chains from one sample sequenced in a study of cytomegalovirus exposure and HLA in healthy donors. Profiling relied on immunoSEQ multiplex PCR, and the TCRdb table lists in-frame clones only, not all of them. This table holds 120,000 or so clones, roughly 90% found once. The sequencing sample was made of PBMCs. Receptor source: a woman between 18 and 29 years old in good health and CMV-seronegative.

In its sample, this clone was seen a few times. The V and J genes are TRBV18 and TRBJ1-1; possible D gene TRBD1, 5 bases. V was clipped by 5 bases and J by 1 base, with 8 bases between them. The CDR3 extends over 13 amino acids. CDR1 is KGHSH, CDR2 LQKENI, per germline. The chain's CDR3 is CASSSTGNTEAFF. In DNA form, the CDR3 reads TGTGCCAGCTCATCAACAGGGAACACTGAAGCTTTCTTT.

The genes are TRBV5-6 and TRBJ2-3; D might be TRBD2 (5 bases). The V end was cut by 1 base, the J end by 2 bases, with 8 bases between. In germline, CDR1 is SGHDT, CDR2 YYEEEE. The length of the CDR3 is 14 residues. The CDR3 region is CASSLTGSTDTQYF. The DNA of the CDR3 is TGTGCCAGCAGCTTGACGGGGTCCACAGATACGCAGTATTTT.

The chain combines TRBV25-1 with TRBJ2-1, with a weak D call TRBD2 (5 bases). The V and J ends lost 5 bases and 7 bases respectively, with 15 bases between them. The CDR3 runs 14 residues. Per the germline V gene, CDR1 is MGHDK and CDR2 is SYGVNS. This CDR3 reads CASSQVGIGNEQFF. In nucleotides, the CDR3 is TGTGCCAGCAGTCAAGTCGGGATCGGAAATGAGCAGTTCTTC.

The CDR3 coding sequence is TGCGCCAGCAGCTGGGGGGACAGCCAAGAGACCCAGTACTTC. It translates to CASSWGDSQETQYF. The chain is built from TRBV5-1 and TRBJ2-5, with D possibly matching TRBD1 (7 bases). CDR3 length: 14 amino acids. Per the germline V gene, CDR1 is SGHRS and CDR2 is YFSETQ. The V end lost 3 bases, the J end lost 1 base, and 10 bases lay between the germline ends. The whole variable domain, remainder taken from reference TRBV5-1 and TRBJ2-5, is KAGVTQTPRYLIKTRGQQVTLSCSPISGHRSVSWYQQTPGQGLQFLFEYFSETQRNKGNFPGRFSGRQFSNSRSEMNVSTLELGDSALYLCASSWGDSQETQYFGPGTRLLVL.

V gene TRBV6-1 combines with J gene TRBJ2-5; no clear D. V was clipped by 6 bases and J by 5 bases, with 13 bases between them. The CDR3 extends over 13 amino acids. Germline CDR1 MNHNS, CDR2 SASEGT. The CDR3 DNA follows: TGTGCCAGCAGCGGCCATAACGGGGAGACCCAGTACTTC. Translated: CASSGHNGETQYF.

The chain employs TRBV6-6 and TRBJ2-7, with TRBD2 matching over 15 bases. The length of the CDR3 is 14 residues. Germline V gene sequence: CDR1 MNHNY, CDR2 SVGAGI (reference sequence). V lost 5 bases to trimming and J lost 13 bases; unmatched junction nucleotides: 9. The chain's CDR3 is CASSAGLAGGQPYF. The CDR3 DNA reads TGTGCCAGCAGTGCCGGACTAGCGGGGGGGCAGCCCTACTTC.

The genes are TRBV7-6 and TRBJ2-7; 10 bases line up with TRBD2. J gave up 1 base and V 3 bases, and 3 bases lay outside the gene matches. Germline CDR1 SGHVS, CDR2 FNYEAQ. The CDR3 runs 15 residues. CDR3: CASSLLAGGSYEQYF. As DNA, the CDR3 is TGTGCCAGCAGCTTGTTAGCGGGAGGTTCCTACGAGCAGTACTTC. The entire variable domain, with the rest obtained from reference TRBV7-6 and TRBJ2-7, is as follows: GAGVSQSPRYKVTKRGQDVALRCDPISGHVSLYWYRQALGQGPEFLTYFNYEAQQDKSGLPNDRFSAERPEGSISTLTIQRTEQRDSAMYRCASSLLAGGSYEQYFGPGTRLTVT.

The chain links TRBV28 to TRBJ1-5; 8 bases are a match to TRBD1. J was trimmed by 6 bases and V by 8 bases; bases with no gene match: 12. The CDR3 is 15 amino acids. Germline V gene data show CDR1 as MDHEN and CDR2 as SYDVKM. The CDR3 DNA reads TGTGCCAGCGACCCTGCTCAGGGGGCGGGTCAGCCCCAGCATTTT. Translation: CASDPAQGAGQPQHF.

The CDR3 DNA reads TGTGCCAGCAGCCGGCCTTTTGAGACCCAGTACTTC. Its translation: CASSRPFETQYF. This rearrangement joins TRBV14 to TRBJ2-5; D ambiguous. Germline CDR1 is SGHDN and CDR2 is FVKESK. V lost 4 bases and J 5 bases, leaving 8 bases between the germline ends. The CDR3 is 12 residues long.

The J gene is TRBJ2-1, the V gene TRBV5-4, with D maybe TRBD1 (6 bases). Germline V gives CDR1 SGHNT, CDR2 YYREEE (reference sequence). The V and J ends lost 4 bases and 3 bases respectively, with 14 bases between them. This CDR3 contains 15 residues. CDR3 nucleotides: TGTGCCAGCAGCCTACAGGGTGCCCTCTACAATGAGCAGTTCTTC. Its translation: CASSLQGALYNEQFF.

V usage is TRBV9 and J usage is TRBJ2-1; 11 nucleotides agree with TRBD2. Germline CDR1 and CDR2: SGDLS and YYNGEE. V trimming: 3 bases; J trimming: 4 bases; junction bases outside the gene matches: 3. This CDR3 region has 15 residues. CDR3 bases: TGTGCCAGCAGCGACCGACTAGCGGGGTACAATGAGCAGTTCTTC. It codes for CASSDRLAGYNEQFF.

The chain is built from TRBV28 and TRBJ2-5, with a possible D match to TRBD1 (7 bases). The CDR3 totals 14 residues. The V end lost 5 bases, the J end lost 3 bases, and 13 bases lay between the germline ends. Per germline, CDR1 MDHEN and CDR2 SYDVKM. The CDR3 sequence is CASSLGGTEETQYF. CDR3 nucleotide sequence: TGTGCCAGCAGTCTTGGGGGGACAGAAGAGACCCAGTACTTC. Supplemented by reference TRBV28 and TRBJ2-5, the full variable domain reads DVKVTQSSRYLVKRTGEKVFLECVQDMDHENMFWYRQDPGLGLRLIYFSYDVKMKEKGDIPEGYSVSREKKERFSLILESASTNQTSMYLCASSLGGTEETQYFGPGTRLLVL.

The J gene is TRBJ2-5, the V gene TRBV28; the match to TRBD1 covers 12 bases. Germline lookup yields CDR1 MDHEN and CDR2 SYDVKM. J was trimmed by 5 bases and V by 6 bases; bases with no gene match: 7. The CDR3 has 15 amino acids. The CDR3 DNA reads as TGTGCCAGCAGACAGGGACAGGGGGCTTGGGAGACCCAGTACTTC. Residues: CASRQGQGAWETQYF.

J is TRBJ2-1 and V is TRBV19, with TRBD2 matching 15 bases. V shed 5 bases and J 9 bases; nucleotides not matched to a gene: 14. CDR3 length: 18 residues. Germline V gives CDR1 LNHDA, CDR2 SQIVND (reference sequence). The CDR3: CASSPGLAGGVEKVEQFF. The DNA of the CDR3 is TGTGCCAGTAGTCCGGGACTAGCGGGGGGAGTGGAAAAGGTTGAGCAGTTCTTC. The full variable domain, rest sourced from reference TRBV19 and TRBJ2-1, is DGGITQSPKYLFRKEGQNVTLSCEQNLNHDAMYWYRQDPGQGLRLIYYSQIVNDFQKGDIAEGYSVSREKKESFPLTVTSAQKNPTAFYLCASSPGLAGGVEKVEQFFGPGTRLTVL.

This sequence joins TRBV5-4 and TRBJ2-2; a weak D match, TRBD2 (6 bases). This CDR3 has 15 residues. V lost 3 bases and J 2 bases, leaving 11 bases between the germline ends. Germline values: CDR1 SGHNT, CDR2 YYREEE (reference sequence). DNA for the CDR3: TGTGCCAGCAGCTGGGGGGACTTAAACACCGGGGAGCTGTTTTTT. Protein: CASSWGDLNTGELFF. The full variable domain, in which reference TRBV5-4 and TRBJ2-2 provide the parts outside the CDR3, is ETGVTQSPTHLIKTRGQQVTLRCSSQSGHNTVSWYQQALGQGPQFIFQYYREEENGRGNFPPRFSGLQFPNYSSELNVNALELDDSALYLCASSWGDLNTGELFFGEGSRLTVL.

This rearrangement joins TRBV6-5 to TRBJ1-2; D unclear. V lost 4 bases and J lost 4, with 13 bases in between. From germline, CDR1 is MNHEY and CDR2 SVGAGI. The CDR3 runs 14 residues. The CDR3 region is CASSFSFSSYGYTF. CDR3 nucleotides: TGTGCCAGCAGTTTCTCTTTCTCCTCCTATGGCTACACCTTC.

This clone was seen only a few times. The chain is built from TRBV30 and TRBJ1-1; the D is unclear. The V gene's germline CDR1 is GTSNPN and CDR2 SVGIG (reference sequence). Trimming stripped 3 bases from V and 1 base from J, with 9 bases between. The CDR3 contains 13 residues. CDR3 nucleotides: TGTGCCTGGAGAAAGACGGGGAACACTGAAGCTTTCTTT. This translates into CAWRKTGNTEAFF.

This clone was seen a single time. The chain has TRBV11-2 and TRBJ2-3, with a tentative D call TRBD2 (5 bases). Deletions cut 5 bases from V and 0 bases from J, with 24 bases between. This CDR3 is built from 19 residues. From germline, CDR1 is SGHAT and CDR2 FQNNGV. The CDR3: CASSADGLRGWPSTDTQYF. CDR3 coding DNA: TGTGCCAGCAGCGCAGATGGACTCCGCGGGTGGCCTAGCACAGATACGCAGTATTTT. The full variable domain, rest sourced from reference TRBV11-2 and TRBJ2-3, is EAGVAQSPRYKIIEKRQSVAFWCNPISGHATLYWYQQILGQGPKLLIQFQNNGVVDDSQLPKDRFSAERLKGVDSTLKIQPAKLEDSAVYLCASSADGLRGWPSTDTQYFGPGTRLTVL.

The V and J genes are TRBV9 and TRBJ1-2; D call uncertain. V gave up 0 bases and J gave up 4 bases, with 10 bases separating them. Germline V gene lookup returns CDR1 SGDLS and CDR2 YYNGEE. CDR3 length equals 14 residues. The CDR3 region has the DNA TGTGCCAGCAGCGTAGAGGTCTCGGGCTATGGCTACACCTTC. As protein: CASSVEVSGYGYTF.

This chain uses TRBV18 with TRBJ2-7; TRBD2 matches at 14 bases. The CDR3 extends over 18 amino acids. Germline V gene sequence: CDR1 KGHSH, CDR2 LQKENI. V lost 5 bases to trimming and J lost 3 bases; unmatched junction nucleotides: 12. The CDR3 here is CASSSGTSGSWADYEQYF. The CDR3 bases are TGTGCCAGCTCATCCGGGACTAGCGGGAGTTGGGCAGACTACGAGCAGTACTTC.

The genes are TRBV6-1 and TRBJ2-7; 8 bases align to TRBD1. The CDR3 is 15 residues long. V was pared by 1 base and J by 6 bases, with 8 bases of the junction left unmatched. Germline V gene sequence: CDR1 MNHNS, CDR2 SASEGT. This CDR3 reads CASSEGTGFTSEQYF. The CDR3 DNA reads as TGTGCCAGCAGTGAAGGGACAGGGTTTACTTCCGAGCAGTACTTC.

The rearrangement joins TRBV18 to TRBJ2-6; tentative D call: TRBD1 (6 bases). CDR3 size: 19 residues. Germline V CDR1 and CDR2: KGHSH, LQKENI. Between the trimmed V and J ends, which lost 4 bases and 0 bases, there was a span of 19 bases. CDR3 amino acids: CASSLNRALPSSGANVLTF. The CDR3 bases are TGTGCCAGCTCACTAAACAGGGCATTACCAAGCTCTGGGGCCAACGTCCTGACTTTC.

The rearrangement links TRBV5-8 to TRBJ2-2; 8 positions agree with TRBD2. Germline assignment: CDR1 SGHTS and CDR2 YDEGEE. The length of the CDR3 is 15 residues. Unmatched junction bases numbered 6, after V lost 4 bases and J lost 4 bases. The CDR3 DNA reads TGTGCCAGCAGCCCGAGCGGGAGAGGCACCGGGGAGCTGTTTTTT. Amino acids: CASSPSGRGTGELFF.

The chain uses TRBV6-5 and TRBJ1-2, with D maybe TRBD1 (6 bases). The germline CDR1 and CDR2 sequences are MNHEY and SVGAGI. V was trimmed by 0 bases and J by 4 bases, leaving 12 bases between them. This CDR3 has 15 amino acids. The CDR3 loop reads CASSYSARGIYGYTF. The DNA for the CDR3 is TGTGCCAGCAGTTACTCGGCCAGGGGCATCTATGGCTACACCTTC.

J is TRBJ2-1 and V is TRBV7-2; 10 nucleotides match TRBD2. Trimming removed 3 bases from V and 4 bases from J; junction bases left unmatched: 3. Looked up from germline, CDR1 is SGHTA and CDR2 is FQGNSA. The CDR3 has 15 residues. The CDR3 DNA sequence: TGTGCCAGCAGCTTTAGCGGGAGGCTGTACAATGAGCAGTTCTTC. Its protein product is CASSFSGRLYNEQFF.

The V call is TRBV9, the J call TRBJ2-1, with a weak D call TRBD1 (5 bases). This CDR3 has 14 residues. V was shortened by 3 bases and J by 6 bases, with 13 bases between the two germline ends. The germline V gene encodes CDR1 SGDLS and CDR2 YYNGEE. The chain's CDR3 is CASSDRSAPNEQFF. The CDR3 DNA reads TGTGCCAGCAGCGACAGGTCTGCCCCCAATGAGCAGTTCTTC.

The chain joins TRBV9 to TRBJ1-3; D may be TRBD1 (6 bases). Germline loops: CDR1 SGDLS, CDR2 YYNGEE. CDR3 size: 16 residues. V was cut by 3 bases and J by 0 bases, with 13 bases left in between. The CDR3 nucleotides read TGTGCCAGCAGCGCTGCCGGACAGCTCTCTGGAAACACCATATATTTT. Its translation: CASSAAGQLSGNTIYF.

This clone was found once. The gene calls are TRBV9 and TRBJ1-3; D might be TRBD1 (5 bases). This CDR3 has 16 residues. Germline V lookup: CDR1 SGDLS, CDR2 YYNGEE. V was shortened by 4 bases and J by 1 base, with 15 bases between the two germline ends. The CDR3 DNA reads as TGTGCCAGCAGCCCCATCCGACGGGGGTCTGGAAACACCATATATTTT. This gives the protein CASSPIRRGSGNTIYF.

V and J are TRBV2 and TRBJ1-4, with 7 bases lining up with TRBD1. Germline CDR1 SNHLY, CDR2 FYNNEI. The CDR3 loop spans 13 amino acids. The trim removed 11 bases at V and 8 bases at J, leaving 11 bases unmatched. CDR3 region: CAGRRDSKEKLFF. The CDR3, as DNA: TGTGCCGGGAGGAGGGACAGTAAGGAAAAACTGTTTTTT.